This T cell receptor beta chain was recorded in a study of T cell responses to AZD1222 COVID-19 vaccine. Study-level background: Combined were second doses at about 4 or about 12 weeks.

Generated by immunoSEQ multiplex PCR, the TCRdb table keeps only in-frame clones and is missing some. This table has 170,000 or so clones, about nine tenths appearing once. Details on this clone: Its target is not known.

Study-wide results and caveats: Baseline testing showed seropositivity in only a handful of AZD1222 recipients. The donors showed a predominance of white British ancestry and of females, with possible underestimation of clonal diversity. The breadth and depth of Spike-specific TCRs increased once two AZD1222 doses had been given.

CDR1 and CDR2 from the germline V gene are SGHTA and FQGTGA. The CDR3 sequence is 14 residues long. V lost 5 bases, J lost 4 bases, and 4 bases stayed unmatched. The sample in question was peripheral blood, obtained on day 0 of AZD1222 vaccination. The chain joins TRBV7-3 to TRBJ1-1; TRBD1 agrees at 10 bases. This receptor was taken from an adult in good health. The CDR3 DNA is TGTGCCAGCAGCCCGGGACAGGGGTCCACTGAAGCTTTCTTT. Encoded protein: CASSPGQGSTEAFF. The whole variable domain, remainder taken from reference TRBV7-3 and TRBJ1-1, is GAGVSQTPSNKVTEKGKYVELRCDPISGHTALYWYRQSLGQGPEFLIYFQGTGAADDSGLPNDRFFAVRPEGSVSTLKIQRTERGDSAVYLCASSPGQGSTEAFFGQGTRLTVV.